This TCR beta chain was obtained from a study of blood T cell repertoires in COVID-19. About the study: Some COVID-19 samples were acute and others convalescent; all came from the United States, Italy and Spain. Sample material is recorded as cDNA or gDNA derived from T cells, B-cell-depleted T cells, or PBMCs.

Methods used by the authors: Amplification from reference gene primers served as the basis for estimated nucleated cell counts. Here immunoSEQ multiplex PCR was the method, and the copy in TCRdb shows in-frame clones only, minus some. The D gene and trimming were derived from the DNA, and the V and J assignments and clone size from that table. Of around 200,000 clones listed, approximately 87% are singletons. Trimming removed 3 bases at V and 4 bases at J, with 16 bases between. This CDR3 spans 14 amino acids. The germline V gene encodes CDR1 DFQATT and CDR2 SNEGSKA (reference sequence). Sequencing used peripheral blood. The chain employs TRBV20-1 and TRBJ2-7, with D possibly TRBD2 on 5 matching bases. The TCR sequence derives from a man aged 55-75 years who had recovered from COVID-19. CDR3 nucleotides: TGCAGTGCTAGTAGACCGGGGATTGCTTACGAGCAGTACTTC. Protein product: CSASRPGIAYEQYF.